These 30 T cell receptor beta chains were all obtained from the same sample, sequenced in a study of shared clonotypes between healthy human individuals. Profiled with immunoSEQ multiplex PCR; TCRdb holds only in-frame clones, not every one. The data hold approximately 2.4 million clones, with around 95% observed a single time. Sequenced material: naive CD4+ T cells sorted from blood. The subset here: CD45RA+ positively selected. The receptors stem from a man aged 18 to 35 in good health.

This chain uses TRBV7-6 with TRBJ1-3; D may be TRBD1 (5 bases). The CDR3 is 13 amino acids. Germline-derived CDR1 and CDR2 are SGHVS and FNYEAQ. V lost 1 base to trimming and J lost 8 bases, with 9 bases between them. CDR3 loop: CASSLEWGDTIYF. Here the CDR3 DNA reads TGTGCCAGCAGCTTAGAGTGGGGGGACACCATATATTTT.

This clone was seen once. V and J are TRBV7-8 and TRBJ1-1, with no clear D. The CDR3 has 16 residues. The V end was cut by 1 base, the J end by 5 bases, with 17 bases between. CDR1 is SGHVS and CDR2 is FQNEAQ in the germline V gene. In DNA form, the CDR3 reads TGTGCCAGCAGCTTAGAGGGCCAGACTATTAGGACTGAAGCTTTCTTT. It translates to CASSLEGQTIRTEAFF.

The chain has TRBV10-1 and TRBJ2-2; TRBD1 matches 7 bases. The CDR3 totals 13 residues. V lost 5 bases, J lost 7 bases, and 4 bases stayed unmatched. Germline V gene lookup returns CDR1 WNHNN and CDR2 SYGVQD (reference sequence). In DNA, the CDR3 is TGCGCCAGCAGTACAGGGGAGATCGGGGAGCTGTTTTTT. Translation gives CASSTGEIGELFF.

The chain links TRBV10-3 to TRBJ1-1; no reliable D call. This CDR3 region has 13 residues. V was shortened by 8 bases and J by 11 bases, with 21 bases between the two germline ends. Germline values: CDR1 ENHRY, CDR2 SYGVKD. CDR3 residues: CAIGAPPGGWAFF. The CDR3 DNA follows: TGTGCCATCGGAGCCCCACCCGGAGGTTGGGCTTTCTTT.

The chain uses TRBV5-1 and TRBJ2-1; 8 bases align to TRBD1. The V and J ends lost 1 base and 5 bases, in that order; junction bases with no gene match: 11. Germline V gives CDR1 SGHRS, CDR2 YFSETQ. The CDR3 runs to 17 residues. CDR3 bases: TGCGCCAGCAGCTTGTATTTCGGACAGGGATTCCACAATGAGCAGTTCTTC. It codes for CASSLYFGQGFHNEQFF.

The chain has TRBV6-1 and TRBJ2-3; D gene ambiguous. CDR3 length equals 13 residues. V gave up 7 bases and J gave up 2 bases, with 10 bases separating them. Germline V lookup: CDR1 MNHNS, CDR2 SASEGT. CDR3 in DNA: TGTGCCAGCACAGAGGCCGCCACAGATACGCAGTATTTT. Protein: CASTEAATDTQYF.

The chain employs TRBV10-3 and TRBJ1-3; perhaps TRBD1 as D (5 bases). V shed 4 bases and J shed 8 bases, with 18 bases lying between them. Germline V lookup: CDR1 ENHRY, CDR2 SYGVKD. The CDR3 totals 15 residues. The CDR3 nucleotides are TGTGCCATCAGTGTAGACAGAACCATCAGTGACACCATATATTTT. This translates into CAISVDRTISDTIYF.

For the CDR3, the DNA is TGTGCCAGCATCCCACGGGGGGGTAGCGAAAACACCGGGGAGCTGTTTTTT. It codes for CASIPRGGSENTGELFF. The V call is TRBV2, the J call TRBJ2-2, with 8 bases that match TRBD2. In germline, CDR1 is SNHLY, CDR2 FYNNEI. The CDR3 is 17 residues long. The V segment lost 7 bases and the J segment 2 bases; nucleotides outside the gene matches: 12.

This chain links TRBV7-9 with TRBJ2-7; D is possibly TRBD1 or TRBD2 (6 bases each). This CDR3 contains 15 residues. CDR1 is SEHNR, CDR2 FQNEAQ, per germline (reference sequence). Trimming shortened V by 3 bases and J by 1 base, and 13 bases separated the two germline ends. The CDR3 sequence: CASSLGGPGSYEQYF. The DNA of the CDR3 is TGTGCCAGCAGCTTGGGGGGCCCCGGGTCCTACGAGCAGTACTTC.

The V and J genes are TRBV5-1 and TRBJ2-7; no definite D call. V lost 2 bases and J lost 6, with 15 bases in between. This CDR3 has 14 amino acids. Germline lookup yields CDR1 SGHRS and CDR2 YFSETQ. In DNA form, the CDR3 reads TGCGCCAGCAGCTTAGATGCGCAGCGAGGCGAGCAGTACTTC. Translating gives CASSLDAQRGEQYF.

The J gene is TRBJ1-6, the V gene TRBV7-8, with a tentative D call TRBD1 (5 bases). Germline CDR1 is SGHVS and CDR2 is FQNEAQ. Trimming took 2 bases from V and 7 from J, leaving 15 bases between them. The CDR3 extends over 16 amino acids. The CDR3 protein is CASSLRVVTVNSPLHF. CDR3 coding DNA: TGTGCCAGCAGCTTAAGGGTTGTGACAGTGAATTCACCCCTCCACTTT.

The chain carries TRBV29-1 and TRBJ2-5; 8 bases match TRBD2. V trimming: 6 bases; J trimming: 5 bases; junction bases outside the gene matches: 5. The CDR3 sequence is 12 residues long. Germline CDR1 is SQVTM and CDR2 is ANQGSEA. CDR3 coding DNA: TGCAGCGTAGCGGGAGCTTTGGAGACCCAGTACTTC. Protein: CSVAGALETQYF.

The CDR3 reads CASRGAGTGGGEQYF. In DNA form, the CDR3 reads TGTGCCAGCAGAGGCGCCGGGACAGGGGGAGGAGAGCAGTACTTC. The chain combines TRBV28 with TRBJ2-7, with 11 bases identical to TRBD1. Germline CDR1 MDHEN, CDR2 SYDVKM. This CDR3 has 15 residues. After removal of 6 bases from V and 7 bases from J, the junction contained 11 bases not matched to a gene.

The gene calls are TRBV6-1 and TRBJ2-3; 8 bases map to TRBD1. J was trimmed by 6 bases and V by 0 bases; bases with no gene match: 5. The germline V gene encodes CDR1 MNHNS and CDR2 SASEGT. The CDR3 is made up of 15 amino acids. CDR3 nucleotide sequence: TGTGCCAGCAGTGAAGCGGGACAGGTTTGGGATACGCAGTATTTT. This sequence encodes CASSEAGQVWDTQYF.

This clone showed up just once. Other DNA sequences in the sample encode the same CDR3. This chain connects TRBV18 to TRBJ2-7; 8 nucleotides agree with TRBD1. J gave up 2 bases and V 3 bases, and 3 bases lay outside the gene matches. Germline V lookup: CDR1 KGHSH, CDR2 LQKENI. The CDR3 sequence is 14 residues long. CDR3 loop: CASSPGQATYEQYF. CDR3 nucleotides: TGTGCCAGCTCACCGGGACAGGCCACCTACGAGCAGTACTTC.

This clone has just a few counts. V is TRBV4-1 and J is TRBJ1-3; D unclear. CDR1 is MGHRA and CDR2 is YSYEKL in the germline V gene. This CDR3 is built from 14 residues. V was shortened by 0 bases and J by 10 bases, with 13 bases between the two germline ends. The CDR3 region is CASSQEGFRGTIYF. The CDR3 DNA follows: TGCGCCAGCAGCCAAGAAGGATTCCGGGGAACCATATATTTT.

The count of this clone is one. The same CDR3 arises from other DNA sequences in this sample as well. The chain combines TRBV5-4 with TRBJ1-6; possible D gene TRBD1, 5 bases. This CDR3 has 15 residues. V was clipped by 0 bases and J by 9 bases, with 13 bases between them. Germline loops: CDR1 SGHNT, CDR2 YYREEE (reference sequence). CDR3 region: CASSLAGQGGSPLHF. The CDR3 nucleotides are TGTGCCAGCAGCTTGGCGGGTCAGGGTGGTTCACCCCTCCACTTT.

This clone was detected only a few times. The chain has TRBV28 and TRBJ1-1; no clear D gene. Trimming took 3 bases from V and 1 from J, leaving 9 bases between them. Germline CDR1 reads MDHEN; CDR2 reads SYDVKM. This CDR3 is 14 amino acids long. CDR3 sequence reads: CASSFGETNTEAFF. For the CDR3, the DNA is TGTGCCAGCAGTTTCGGTGAGACGAACACTGAAGCTTTCTTT. Based on the CDR3 plus reference TRBV28 and TRBJ1-1, the full variable domain is DVKVTQSSRYLVKRTGEKVFLECVQDMDHENMFWYRQDPGLGLRLIYFSYDVKMKEKGDIPEGYSVSREKKERFSLILESASTNQTSMYLCASSFGETNTEAFFGQGTRLTVV.

This clone occurred once. V and J are TRBV2 and TRBJ2-7, with 7 positions matching TRBD1. CDR1 is SNHLY and CDR2 is FYNNEI in the germline V gene. The V gene end was trimmed by 4 bases and the J gene end by 3 bases; junction bases not matched to a gene: 3. This CDR3 region has 13 residues. CDR3: CASSGDSNYEQYF. Written as DNA, the CDR3 is TGTGCCAGCAGTGGGGACAGCAACTACGAGCAGTACTTC.

CDR3 in amino acids: CASSFVGQGSDEQYF. The DNA of the CDR3 is TGTGCCAGCAGCTTCGTGGGACAGGGATCCGACGAGCAGTACTTC. This rearrangement joins TRBV5-4 to TRBJ2-7; 9 bases are shared with TRBD1. This CDR3 comprises 15 residues. Germline V gives CDR1 SGHNT, CDR2 YYREEE (reference sequence). V was pared by 2 bases and J by 5 bases, with 8 bases of the junction left unmatched.

The chain joins TRBV6-1 to TRBJ1-2; D gene uncertain. The CDR3 totals 14 residues. CDR1 and CDR2 (germline): MNHNS, SASEGT. V lost 7 bases to trimming and J lost 4 bases, with 16 bases between them. CDR3 sequence: CASISGISFYGYTF. The CDR3 DNA sequence: TGTGCCAGCATTTCGGGGATCAGTTTCTATGGCTACACCTTC.

The chain has TRBV10-2 and TRBJ1-6; D gene ambiguous. CDR1 is WSHSY, CDR2 SAAADI, per germline. V gave up 8 bases and J gave up 7 bases, with 9 bases separating them. The CDR3 has 12 amino acids. The CDR3: CASRQWNSPLHF. The CDR3, as DNA: TGCGCCAGCCGCCAATGGAATTCACCCCTCCACTTT.

The chain combines TRBV28 with TRBJ2-7; D perhaps matches TRBD1 (6 bases). The V and J ends lost 3 bases and 2 bases respectively, with 11 bases between them. The CDR3 covers 14 residues. The V gene's germline CDR1 is MDHEN and CDR2 SYDVKM. DNA for the CDR3: TGTGCCAGCAGTTTTCGGGCAGGGGCCTACGAGCAGTACTTC. Its protein product is CASSFRAGAYEQYF.

V usage is TRBV6-5 and J usage is TRBJ2-1; 9 bases agree with TRBD2. Germline lookup yields CDR1 MNHEY and CDR2 SVGAGI. The J segment lost 0 bases and the V segment lost 4 bases, leaving 1 base of the junction unmatched. This CDR3 region has 15 residues. The CDR3 region has the DNA TGTGCCAGCAGTTCACTAGCGGGCTCCTACAATGAGCAGTTCTTC. Its translation is CASSSLAGSYNEQFF.

The chain uses TRBV7-2 and TRBJ2-2; 7 bases line up with TRBD2. This CDR3 is built from 19 residues. Germline loops: CDR1 SGHTA, CDR2 FQGNSA. With 5 bases clipped from V and 1 base from J, the junction kept 16 bases outside the gene matches. CDR3 sequence (DNA): TGTGCCAGCAGCAGAAGACACCCTTTCGCTAGCGGGAACACCGGGGAGCTGTTTTTT. This sequence encodes CASSRRHPFASGNTGELFF. Drawing the rest from reference TRBV7-2 and TRBJ2-2, the complete variable domain is GAGVSQSPSNKVTEKGKDVELRCDPISGHTALYWYRQSLGQGLEFLIYFQGNSAPDKSGLPSDRFSAERTGGSVSTLTIQRTQQEDSAVYLCASSRRHPFASGNTGELFFGEGSRLTVL.

This clone showed up just once. V is TRBV6-5 and J is TRBJ2-1; D uncertain. With 7 bases removed from V and 7 bases from J, the gap between germline ends came to 14 bases. This CDR3 region has 13 residues. The germline V gene encodes CDR1 MNHEY and CDR2 SVGAGI. CDR3 nucleotide sequence: TGTGCCAGCAAAAGGAGCTCGAGGAATGAGCAGTTCTTC. It encodes CASKRSSRNEQFF.

The J gene is TRBJ1-3, the V gene TRBV7-8; 10 positions agree with TRBD1. The V and J ends lost 5 bases and 2 bases, in that order; junction bases with no gene match: 3. CDR1 is SGHVS, CDR2 FQNEAQ, per germline. This CDR3 contains 15 residues. The CDR3 bases are TGTGCCAGCAGCCCAGACAGGGGGCCTGGAAACACCATATATTTT. Protein: CASSPDRGPGNTIYF.

This clone was seen a single time. The V call is TRBV18, the J call TRBJ2-2; tentatively, D is TRBD1 (5 bases). The CDR3 is made up of 16 amino acids. From germline, CDR1 is KGHSH and CDR2 LQKENI. Trimming removed 4 bases at V and 2 bases at J, with 14 bases between. The CDR3 region is CASSRISTANTGELFF. CDR3 in DNA: TGTGCCAGCTCACGAATTTCGACAGCTAACACCGGGGAGCTGTTTTTT.

In DNA, the CDR3 is TGTGCCATCAGTGAACCGGGACAGGGGAGCTCCTACGAGCAGTACTTC. Translation: CAISEPGQGSSYEQYF. The chain employs TRBV10-3 and TRBJ2-7, with 10 bases that match TRBD1. CDR1 and CDR2 (germline): ENHRY, SYGVKD. J was trimmed by 0 bases and V by 3 bases; bases with no gene match: 5. This CDR3 region has 16 residues.

V gene TRBV12-5 combines with J gene TRBJ1-1, with unresolved D. Trimming took 4 bases from V and 1 from J, leaving 4 bases between them. Looked up from germline, CDR1 is LGHNT and CDR2 is FRNRAP. This CDR3 has 12 amino acids. DNA of the CDR3: TGTGCTAGTGGTTCCGGGAACACTGAAGCTTTCTTT. It translates to CASGSGNTEAFF.